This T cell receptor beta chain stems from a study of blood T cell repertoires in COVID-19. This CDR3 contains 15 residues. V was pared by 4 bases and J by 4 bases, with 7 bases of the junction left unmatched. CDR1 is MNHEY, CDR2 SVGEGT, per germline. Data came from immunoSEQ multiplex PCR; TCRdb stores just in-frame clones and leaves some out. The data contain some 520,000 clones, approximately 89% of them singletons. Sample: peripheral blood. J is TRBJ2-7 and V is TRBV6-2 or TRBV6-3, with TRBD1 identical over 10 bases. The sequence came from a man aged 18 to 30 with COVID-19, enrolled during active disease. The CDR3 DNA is TGTGCCAGCAGTTCCGACAGGGGGCGCATTTACGAGCAGTACTTC. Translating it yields CASSSDRGRIYEQYF.